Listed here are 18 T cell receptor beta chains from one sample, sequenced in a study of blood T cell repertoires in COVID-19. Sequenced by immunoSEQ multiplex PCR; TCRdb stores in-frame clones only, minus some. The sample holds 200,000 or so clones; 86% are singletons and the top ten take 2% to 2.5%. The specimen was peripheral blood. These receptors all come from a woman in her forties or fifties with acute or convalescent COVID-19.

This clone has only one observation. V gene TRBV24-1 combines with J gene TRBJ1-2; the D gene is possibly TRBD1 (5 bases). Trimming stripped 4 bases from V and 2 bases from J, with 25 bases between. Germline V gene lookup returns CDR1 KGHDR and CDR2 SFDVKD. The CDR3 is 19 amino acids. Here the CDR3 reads CATSDSRALGLPLNYGYTF. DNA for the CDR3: TGTGCCACCAGTGACTCCCGGGCCCTGGGACTCCCCCTCAACTATGGCTACACCTTC.

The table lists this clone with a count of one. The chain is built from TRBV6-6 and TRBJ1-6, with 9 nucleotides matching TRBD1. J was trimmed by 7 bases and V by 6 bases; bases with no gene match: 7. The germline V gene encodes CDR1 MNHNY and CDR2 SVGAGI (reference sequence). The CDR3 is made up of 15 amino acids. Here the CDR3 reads CASRITGGLNSPLHF. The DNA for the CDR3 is TGTGCCAGCAGAATAACAGGGGGCCTCAATTCACCCCTCCACTTT.

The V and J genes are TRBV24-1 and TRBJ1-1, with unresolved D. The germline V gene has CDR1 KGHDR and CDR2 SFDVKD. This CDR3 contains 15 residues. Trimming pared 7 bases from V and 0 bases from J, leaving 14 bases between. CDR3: CATSLMADMNTEAFF. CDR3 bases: TGTGCCACCAGCCTGATGGCGGATATGAACACTGAAGCTTTCTTT.

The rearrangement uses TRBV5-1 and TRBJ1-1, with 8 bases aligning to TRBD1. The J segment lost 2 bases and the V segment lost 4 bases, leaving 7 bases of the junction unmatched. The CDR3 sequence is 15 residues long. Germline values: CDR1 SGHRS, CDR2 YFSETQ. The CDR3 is CASSPITGGNTEAFF. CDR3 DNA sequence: TGCGCCAGCAGCCCTATTACAGGGGGAAACACTGAAGCTTTCTTT. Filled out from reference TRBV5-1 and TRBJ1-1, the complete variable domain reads KAGVTQTPRYLIKTRGQQVTLSCSPISGHRSVSWYQQTPGQGLQFLFEYFSETQRNKGNFPGRFSGRQFSNSRSEMNVSTLELGDSALYLCASSPITGGNTEAFFGQGTRLTVV.

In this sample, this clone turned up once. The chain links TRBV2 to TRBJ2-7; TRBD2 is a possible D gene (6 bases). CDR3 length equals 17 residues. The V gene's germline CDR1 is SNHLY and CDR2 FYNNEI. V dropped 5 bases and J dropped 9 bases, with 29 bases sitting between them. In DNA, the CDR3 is TGTGCCAGCAGTCATCGGGACTCAGGGACCAGGAGCCCTTTGCAGTACTTC. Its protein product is CASSHRDSGTRSPLQYF.

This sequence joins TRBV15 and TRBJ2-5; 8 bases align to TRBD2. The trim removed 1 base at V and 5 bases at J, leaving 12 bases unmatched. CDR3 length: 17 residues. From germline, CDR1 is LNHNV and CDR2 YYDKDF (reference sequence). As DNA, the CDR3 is TGTGCCACCAGCAGAGTGAGGAAACGGGGGGGCCTTGAGACCCAGTACTTC. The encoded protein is CATSRVRKRGGLETQYF.

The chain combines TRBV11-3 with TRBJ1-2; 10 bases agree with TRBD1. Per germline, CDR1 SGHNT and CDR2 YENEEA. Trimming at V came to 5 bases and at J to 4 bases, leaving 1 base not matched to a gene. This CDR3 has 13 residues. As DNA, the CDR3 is TGTGCCAGCAGCCGGACAGGGGGCTATGGCTACACCTTC. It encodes CASSRTGGYGYTF.

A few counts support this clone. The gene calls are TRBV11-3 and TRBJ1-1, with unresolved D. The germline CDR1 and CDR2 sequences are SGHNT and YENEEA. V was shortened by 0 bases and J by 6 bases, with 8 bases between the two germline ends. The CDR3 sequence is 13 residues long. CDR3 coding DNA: TGTGCCAGCAGCTTAGAGATCGCAGCTGAAGCTTTCTTT. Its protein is CASSLEIAAEAFF.

CDR3 DNA: TGTGCCAGTAGTCGCCCGAACAGGGTAGAGACCCAGTACTTC. Residues: CASSRPNRVETQYF. The rearrangement links TRBV19 to TRBJ2-5; weak D call: TRBD1 (6 bases). Per the germline V gene, CDR1 is LNHDA and CDR2 is SQIVND (reference sequence). The germline V and J ends were trimmed by 5 bases and 4 bases, with 14 bases remaining between them. The CDR3 has 14 amino acids.

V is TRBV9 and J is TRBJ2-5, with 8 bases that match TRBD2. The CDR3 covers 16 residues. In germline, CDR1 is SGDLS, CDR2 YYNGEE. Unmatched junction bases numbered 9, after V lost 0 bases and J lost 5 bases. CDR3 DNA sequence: TGTGCCAGCAGCGTAGGTGCGGCGGGGGGTTTGGAGACCCAGTACTTC. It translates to CASSVGAAGGLETQYF.

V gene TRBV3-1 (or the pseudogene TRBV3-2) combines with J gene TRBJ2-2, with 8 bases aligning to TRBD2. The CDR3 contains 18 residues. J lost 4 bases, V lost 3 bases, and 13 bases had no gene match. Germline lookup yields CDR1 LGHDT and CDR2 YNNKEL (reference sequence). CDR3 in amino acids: CASSHSWRGDPGTGELFF. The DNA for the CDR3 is TGTGCCAGCAGCCATTCCTGGCGGGGGGACCCGGGCACCGGGGAGCTGTTTTTT.

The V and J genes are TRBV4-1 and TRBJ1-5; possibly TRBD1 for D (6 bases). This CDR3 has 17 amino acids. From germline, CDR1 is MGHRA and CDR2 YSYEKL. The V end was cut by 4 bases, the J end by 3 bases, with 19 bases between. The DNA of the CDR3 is TGCGCCAGCAGCCTTACGATCATGAGGGACATCAATCAGCCCCAGCATTTT. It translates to CASSLTIMRDINQPQHF.

The CDR3 nucleotides are TGTGCCAGCAGTTTACAGGGAGCGCTCCACACAGATACGCAGTATTTT. It codes for CASSLQGALHTDTQYF. This rearrangement joins TRBV9 to TRBJ2-3; perhaps TRBD1 as D (6 bases). The CDR3 length is 16 residues. Trimming stripped 5 bases from V and 2 bases from J, with 18 bases between. Looked up from germline, CDR1 is SGDLS and CDR2 is YYNGEE.

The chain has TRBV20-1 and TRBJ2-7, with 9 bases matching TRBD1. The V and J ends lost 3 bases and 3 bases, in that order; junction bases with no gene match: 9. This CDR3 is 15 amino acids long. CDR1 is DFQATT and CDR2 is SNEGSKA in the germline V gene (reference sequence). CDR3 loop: CSASHPGQGGYEQYF. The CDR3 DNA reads TGCAGTGCTAGTCATCCGGGACAGGGAGGCTACGAGCAGTACTTC.

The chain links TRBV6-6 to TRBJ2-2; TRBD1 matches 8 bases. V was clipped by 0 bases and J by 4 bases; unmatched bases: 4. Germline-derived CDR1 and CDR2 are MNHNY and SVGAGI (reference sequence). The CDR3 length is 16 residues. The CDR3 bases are TGTGCCAGCAGTTACTCGCAGGGGGCCGGCACCGGGGAGCTGTTTTTT. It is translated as CASSYSQGAGTGELFF.

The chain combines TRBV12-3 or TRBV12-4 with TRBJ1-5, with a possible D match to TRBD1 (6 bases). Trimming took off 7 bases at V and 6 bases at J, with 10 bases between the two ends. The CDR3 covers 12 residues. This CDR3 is CASKQGGQPQHF. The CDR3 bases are TGTGCCAGCAAACAGGGTGGTCAGCCCCAGCATTTT.

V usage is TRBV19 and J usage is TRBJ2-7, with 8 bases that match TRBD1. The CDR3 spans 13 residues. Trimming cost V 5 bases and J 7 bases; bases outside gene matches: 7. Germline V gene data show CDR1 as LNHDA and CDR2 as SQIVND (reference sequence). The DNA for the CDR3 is TGTGCCAGTAGTTCCGGACAGGGCGGAGAGCAGTACTTC. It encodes CASSSGQGGEQYF.

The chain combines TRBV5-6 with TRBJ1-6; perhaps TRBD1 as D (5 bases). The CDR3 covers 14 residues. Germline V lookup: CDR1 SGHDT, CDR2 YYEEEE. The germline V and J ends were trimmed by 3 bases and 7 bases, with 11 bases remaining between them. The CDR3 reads CASSYDRRNSPLHF. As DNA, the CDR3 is TGTGCCAGCAGCTATGACAGACGGAATTCACCCCTCCACTTT. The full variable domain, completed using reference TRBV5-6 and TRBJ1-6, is DAGVTQSPTHLIKTRGQQVTLRCSPKSGHDTVSWYQQALGQGPQFIFQYYEEEERQRGNFPDRFSGHQFPNYSSELNVNALLLGDSALYLCASSYDRRNSPLHFGNGTRLTVT.